This record looks at one T cell receptor (beta chain) sequence and its context. Its target is unknown. J lost 0 bases, V lost 5 bases, and 2 bases had no gene match. CDR1 and CDR2 (germline): ENHRY, SYGVKD. The CDR3 has 17 residues. The sample is drawn from a study of blood T cells in healthy people across ages. Study in general: Template switching picked up about one barcoded beta molecule for each two T cells.

Using a J-beta primer mix together with a sample-barcoded 5' primer, a second PCR was run for roughly 6 to 12 cycles. MiXCR was run by TCRdb on the 5' RACE reads, yielding one entry per CDR3 protein. The table records approximately 1,700,000 distinct CDR3 sequences, roughly two fifths of them present only once. General study points: Among long-lived donors, naive CD4+ cells were more numerous and diversity higher than in aged donors. Possibly confounding the expanded clonotype changes was the fact that donor CMV status was unknown.

Samples had at least 6 million PBMCs isolated from them. The specimen sequenced was blood. The chain carries TRBV10-3 and TRBJ2-2; 14 bases are shared with TRBD2. The source is a human donor in good health. CDR3 sequence: CAISSGLAGANTGELFF. The DNA of the CDR3 is TGTGCCATCAGTTCGGGACTAGCGGGGGCGAACACCGGGGAGCTGTTTTTT.